This T cell receptor beta chain was found in a study of early T cells in non-severe SARS-CoV-2 infection. Study results and limitations: Database matching using VDJdb favored anti-spike CD8 responses, with private and CD4 specificities left missing.

TCRdb processed the 5' RACE reads anew with MiXCR; each CDR3 protein has one entry. The sample lists tens of thousands of distinct CDR3 sequences; under 6% were seen once. Trimming took off 0 bases at V and 0 bases at J, with 7 bases between the two ends. Germline assignment: CDR1 SGHVS and CDR2 FNYEAQ. The CDR3 runs to 15 residues. There are a few counts of this clonotype. Its antigen is currently unknown. The sequence was collected from an adult who was a healthcare worker with PCR-confirmed SARS-CoV-2 infection or an uninfected control (not recorded which). The specimen sequenced was whole blood. The V and J genes are TRBV7-6 and TRBJ2-3; the D call may be TRBD1 or TRBD2 (5 bases each). The CDR3, as DNA: TGTGCCAGCAGCTTAGCGAGGGGTAGCACAGATACGCAGTATTTT. Translated, it gives CASSLARGSTDTQYF.